These 9 T cell receptor beta chains share one sample of origin, sequenced in a study of identical twins. TCRdb passed the 5' RACE reads through MiXCR, listing each CDR3 protein once. The sample includes about 200,000 distinct CDR3 sequences, less than 9.5% seen only once; the top ten take about 5.5%. Sequencing was carried out using memory (CD45RO+) T cells sorted from blood. The receptors shown here come from a woman between 18 and 29 years old in good health.

This clonotype came up a few times. The chain recombines TRBV5-1 with TRBJ2-4; D not resolved. V was clipped by 4 bases and J by 2 bases, with 13 bases between them. The CDR3 length is 15 residues. Germline V gene lookup returns CDR1 SGHRS and CDR2 YFSETQ. CDR3 region: CASSPQPEPKNIQYF. The CDR3 DNA sequence: TGCGCCAGCAGCCCCCAACCGGAGCCCAAAAACATTCAGTACTTC.

This clonotype was counted ten times or more. This rearrangement joins TRBV5-1 to TRBJ2-1; 9 bases are shared with TRBD2. V lost 0 bases and J lost 0; bases outside the gene matches: 10. The germline CDR1 and CDR2 sequences are SGHRS and YFSETQ. The CDR3 runs to 19 residues. CDR3 protein: CASSLGVAGVGSSYNEQFF. In nucleotides, the CDR3 is TGCGCCAGCAGCTTGGGGGTAGCGGGAGTCGGAAGCTCCTACAATGAGCAGTTCTTC.

This chain links TRBV20-1 with TRBJ2-7; D is undetermined. The V end lost 5 bases, the J end lost 3 bases, and 8 bases lay between the germline ends. CDR3 length: 11 residues. Germline loops: CDR1 DFQATT, CDR2 SNEGSKA (reference sequence). The CDR3 DNA reads TGCAGTGCTGGTGCTCACTACGAGCAGTACTTC. The encoded protein is CSAGAHYEQYF.

This clonotype was seen ten or more times. This chain joins TRBV12-3 or TRBV12-4 and TRBJ1-5; TRBD1 is a possible D gene (5 bases). Between the trimmed V and J ends, which lost 6 bases and 7 bases, there was a span of 10 bases. This CDR3 is built from 12 residues. This CDR3 is CASSPWGQPQHF. In DNA form, the CDR3 reads TGTGCCAGCAGCCCCTGGGGGCAGCCCCAGCATTTT.

Only a few counts were recorded for this clonotype. This chain joins TRBV5-1 and TRBJ2-4, with 8 bases matching TRBD2. Germline V gene data show CDR1 as SGHRS and CDR2 as YFSETQ. The V gene end was trimmed by 4 bases and the J gene end by 2 bases; junction bases not matched to a gene: 17. The CDR3 spans 19 residues. The CDR3 here is CASSLNPSLAGGTKNIQYF. DNA of the CDR3: TGCGCCAGCAGCCTAAATCCTTCGTTGGCGGGGGGTACCAAAAACATTCAGTACTTC.

This clonotype occurred a few times. The V and J genes are TRBV5-1 and TRBJ2-7; no definite D call. The CDR3 loop spans 13 amino acids. V was pared by 3 bases and J by 1 base, with 8 bases between. The germline V gene has CDR1 SGHRS and CDR2 YFSETQ. The CDR3 loop is CASSSHGSYEQYF. CDR3 DNA: TGCGCCAGCAGCTCCCACGGTTCCTACGAGCAGTACTTC.

This clonotype has a count of ten or more. The V gene is TRBV28, the J gene TRBJ2-3; 8 nucleotides agree with TRBD1. Germline V gives CDR1 MDHEN, CDR2 SYDVKM. This CDR3 has 15 residues. Unmatched junction bases numbered 7, after V lost 5 bases and J lost 3 bases. CDR3 sequence: CASSSPGQGTDTQYF. The DNA for the CDR3 is TGTGCCAGCAGTAGTCCCGGACAGGGTACAGATACGCAGTATTTT.

A few counts support this clonotype. The chain employs TRBV2 and TRBJ1-4; D might be TRBD1 (5 bases). Germline lookup yields CDR1 SNHLY and CDR2 FYNNEI. The CDR3 extends over 14 amino acids. V lost 7 bases to trimming and J lost 8 bases, with 17 bases between them. The CDR3 spells CASMKRGFREKLFF. In DNA, the CDR3 is TGTGCCAGCATGAAGCGGGGGTTTCGGGAAAAACTGTTTTTT.

This chain uses TRBV10-1 with TRBJ1-2; 9 bases are shared with TRBD1. The germline V gene encodes CDR1 WNHNN and CDR2 SYGVQD (reference sequence). The V segment lost 9 bases and the J segment 4 bases; nucleotides outside the gene matches: 9. CDR3 length: 14 residues. CDR3 residues: CASRARQGGYGYTF. The CDR3 DNA reads TGCGCCAGTCGAGCAAGACAGGGGGGCTATGGCTACACCTTC.